The 30 T cell receptor beta chains presented below share a single source sample, sequenced in a study of cytomegalovirus exposure and HLA in healthy donors. In the PCR, 60 Vbeta and 13 Jbeta primers were used. Assay: immunoSEQ multiplex PCR; the TCRdb copy retains only in-frame clones and omits some. The table shows 150,000 to 200,000 clones, with approximately 80% occurring only once. Sequenced sample: PBMCs. The source is a man aged 25-45 years in good health and CMV-seronegative.

The rearrangement links TRBV28 to TRBJ2-7; D unclear. CDR1 and CDR2 from the germline V gene are MDHEN and SYDVKM. With 2 bases removed from V and 3 bases from J, the gap between germline ends came to 5 bases. The CDR3 consists of 12 residues. The CDR3 here is CASSLQYYEQYF. In DNA form, the CDR3 reads TGTGCCAGCAGTTTACAGTACTACGAGCAGTACTTC.

V and J are TRBV7-2 and TRBJ1-5; 8 bases agree with TRBD1. Germline CDR1 SGHTA, CDR2 FQGNSA. Trimming at V came to 5 bases and at J to 6 bases, leaving 12 bases not matched to a gene. This CDR3 contains 16 residues. The CDR3 loop reads CASSPHGTGGFQPQHF. In DNA form, the CDR3 reads TGTGCCAGCAGCCCCCACGGGACAGGCGGCTTTCAGCCCCAGCATTTT.

The J gene is TRBJ1-2, the V gene TRBV4-3; D is possibly TRBD1 (6 bases). Trimming took 0 bases from V and 6 from J, leaving 14 bases between them. CDR1 is LGHNA and CDR2 is YSLEER in the germline V gene. The CDR3 is 15 residues long. The CDR3 loop is CASSQDLRGSDGYTF. The CDR3 nucleotides are TGCGCCAGCAGCCAAGATCTCAGGGGCTCGGATGGCTACACCTTC.

The genes are TRBV29-1 and TRBJ1-1; D is perhaps TRBD1 (6 bases). With 6 bases removed from V and 2 bases from J, the gap between germline ends came to 16 bases. CDR3 size: 14 residues. Germline-derived CDR1 and CDR2 are SQVTM and ANQGSEA. The CDR3 region is CSVRRGAGNTEAFF. The CDR3 nucleotides are TGCAGCGTGAGGCGGGGGGCCGGTAACACTGAAGCTTTCTTT.

This sequence joins TRBV5-1 and TRBJ1-5; TRBD1 might be the D (6 bases). The CDR3 has 16 amino acids. Trimming removed 4 bases at V and 7 bases at J, with 21 bases between. CDR1 SGHRS and CDR2 YFSETQ come from the germline V gene. CDR3 in amino acids: CASSLRPQGDGQPQHF. CDR3 nucleotides: TGCGCCAGCAGCCTGCGGCCACAGGGCGACGGACAGCCCCAGCATTTT.

The chain has TRBV5-4 and TRBJ1-6; a possible D gene is TRBD1 (5 bases). This CDR3 is built from 18 residues. Germline lookup yields CDR1 SGHNT and CDR2 YYREEE (reference sequence). V lost 4 bases and J lost 4, with 21 bases in between. The CDR3 DNA is TGTGCCAGCAGCGAAGCCGGTGGCGGGACGGCGTATAATTCACCCCTCCACTTT. Translated, it gives CASSEAGGGTAYNSPLHF.

This chain uses TRBV7-2 with TRBJ2-5; D gene uncertain. V was cut by 2 bases and J by 5 bases, with 6 bases left in between. This CDR3 comprises 12 residues. CDR1 is SGHTA and CDR2 is FQGNSA in the germline V gene. CDR3 DNA: TGTGCCAGCAGCTTACTCTTGGAGACCCAGTACTTC. Translation gives CASSLLLETQYF.

The chain uses TRBV9 and TRBJ2-3; 7 positions agree with TRBD1. J lost 0 bases, V lost 1 base, and 2 bases had no gene match. The CDR3 is made up of 15 amino acids. Germline CDR1 and CDR2: SGDLS and YYNGEE. The CDR3, as DNA: TGTGCCAGCAGCGTATCGGGACAGAGCACAGATACGCAGTATTTT. Its protein is CASSVSGQSTDTQYF.

This rearrangement joins TRBV4-3 to TRBJ1-2, with 8 bases matching TRBD1. The CDR3 sequence is 15 residues long. V was pared by 3 bases and J by 5 bases, with 8 bases of the junction left unmatched. Germline V gives CDR1 LGHNA, CDR2 YSLEER. The CDR3 sequence: CASSHAGTGPYGYTF. CDR3 coding DNA: TGCGCCAGCAGCCATGCCGGGACAGGCCCTTATGGCTACACCTTC.

The V gene is TRBV19, the J gene TRBJ2-1; no clear D. The V end lost 7 bases, the J end lost 1 base, and 11 bases lay between the germline ends. CDR1 is LNHDA and CDR2 is SQIVND in the germline V gene (reference sequence). CDR3 size: 14 residues. The chain's CDR3 is CASTTGSSYNEQFF. In DNA, the CDR3 is TGTGCCAGTACCACGGGTTCTTCCTACAATGAGCAGTTCTTC. The variable domain in full, completed from reference TRBV19 and TRBJ2-1, reads DGGITQSPKYLFRKEGQNVTLSCEQNLNHDAMYWYRQDPGQGLRLIYYSQIVNDFQKGDIAEGYSVSREKKESFPLTVTSAQKNPTAFYLCASTTGSSYNEQFFGPGTRLTVL.

This chain joins TRBV5-6 and TRBJ1-6; D unclear. The CDR3 consists of 13 residues. The V and J ends lost 0 bases and 9 bases respectively, with 7 bases between them. Per germline, CDR1 SGHDT and CDR2 YYEEEE. CDR3 sequence: CASSLGRSSPLHF. CDR3 nucleotide sequence: TGTGCCAGCAGCTTGGGGCGGAGTTCACCCCTCCACTTT.

This chain joins TRBV28 and TRBJ1-6, with 8 bases aligning to TRBD1. Per germline, CDR1 MDHEN and CDR2 SYDVKM. V was pared by 4 bases and J by 7 bases, with 3 bases of the junction left unmatched. The CDR3 is 14 amino acids. The DNA of the CDR3 is TGTGCCAGCAGTTCAGGGGGCGGAAATTCACCCCTCCACTTT. Translation gives CASSSGGGNSPLHF.

The chain combines TRBV19 with TRBJ1-1, with 8 positions matching TRBD1. The CDR3 extends over 16 amino acids. The germline CDR1 and CDR2 sequences are LNHDA and SQIVND (reference sequence). After removal of 10 bases from V and 1 base from J, the junction contained 14 bases not matched to a gene. The CDR3 DNA is TGTGCCACCAGGATAGAACGGGGGACAGGGAACACTGAAGCTTTCTTT. Protein sequence: CATRIERGTGNTEAFF.

This clone was picked up one time. The CDR3 DNA follows: TGTGCCAGCAGTCCGGACAGGCAGTATGGCTACACCTTC. It is translated as CASSPDRQYGYTF. The chain is built from TRBV28 and TRBJ1-2, with 7 positions matching TRBD1. The CDR3 contains 13 residues. The V gene end was trimmed by 5 bases and the J gene end by 5 bases; junction bases not matched to a gene: 5. Germline V gene data show CDR1 as MDHEN and CDR2 as SYDVKM.

The chain recombines TRBV10-3 with TRBJ2-7, with TRBD2 identical over 10 bases. The CDR3 sequence is 14 residues long. Germline V gives CDR1 ENHRY, CDR2 SYGVKD. V shed 10 bases and J 0 bases; nucleotides not matched to a gene: 6. CDR3 DNA sequence: TGTGCCACCCGGGGGACTAGCGACTCCTACGAGCAGTACTTC. Translating it yields CATRGTSDSYEQYF.

This clone is a singleton in its sample. The CDR3 sequence: CASGGSGTGGYNEQFF. CDR3 DNA sequence: TGTGCCAGCGGGGGGTCCGGGACAGGGGGCTACAATGAGCAGTTCTTC. The J gene is TRBJ2-1, the V gene TRBV28; 11 positions match TRBD1. The CDR3 runs to 16 residues. CDR1 is MDHEN and CDR2 is SYDVKM in the germline V gene. J lost 3 bases, V lost 8 bases, and 9 bases had no gene match.

This sequence joins TRBV5-6 and TRBJ2-7, with 8 bases identical to TRBD1. The length of the CDR3 is 15 residues. V was pared by 4 bases and J by 4 bases, with 10 bases of the junction left unmatched. CDR1 is SGHDT and CDR2 is YYEEEE in the germline V gene. The chain's CDR3 is CASSATGTGFYEQYF. CDR3 DNA sequence: TGTGCCAGCAGCGCCACCGGGACAGGCTTTTACGAGCAGTACTTC.

This clone has only a few counts. CDR3 residues: CSASPDTEAFF. Here the CDR3 DNA reads TGCAGTGCTAGTCCGGACACTGAAGCTTTCTTT. The V gene is TRBV20-1, the J gene TRBJ1-1; D is ambiguous. The germline V and J ends were trimmed by 3 bases and 3 bases, with 5 bases remaining between them. CDR1 is DFQATT and CDR2 is SNEGSKA in the germline V gene (reference sequence). CDR3 length: 11 residues.

This chain connects TRBV7-6 to TRBJ2-7; tentatively, D is TRBD1 (6 bases). Germline assignment: CDR1 SGHVS and CDR2 FNYEAQ. CDR3 size: 15 residues. Deletions cut 3 bases from V and 3 bases from J, with 15 bases between. CDR3 in amino acids: CASSFGDTTYYEQYF. CDR3 nucleotide sequence: TGTGCCAGCAGCTTCGGGGACACAACCTACTACGAGCAGTACTTC.

The chain uses TRBV15 and TRBJ2-7; the D is unclear. Trimming took off 2 bases at V and 4 bases at J, with 9 bases between the two ends. CDR3 length equals 13 residues. Germline CDR1 LNHNV, CDR2 YYDKDF (reference sequence). CDR3 bases: TGTGCCACCAGCAGACCCGACACATACGAGCAGTACTTC. Translating gives CATSRPDTYEQYF.

This clone was counted once. V and J are TRBV28 and TRBJ2-6, with a weak D call TRBD1 (6 bases). CDR1 is MDHEN, CDR2 SYDVKM, per germline. Trimming cost V 5 bases and J 2 bases, with 10 bases left between them. This CDR3 is 15 amino acids long. This chain's CDR3 is CASSPEGAGANVLTF. As DNA, the CDR3 is TGTGCCAGCAGTCCCGAGGGGGCTGGGGCCAACGTCCTGACTTTC.

The chain has TRBV6-5 and TRBJ1-1; possible D gene TRBD1, 6 bases. CDR1 and CDR2 (germline): MNHEY, SVGAGI. The CDR3 spans 15 residues. V lost 6 bases to trimming and J lost 2 bases, with 16 bases between them. The CDR3 sequence: CASSLGQSLNTEAFF. DNA for the CDR3: TGTGCCAGCAGCCTAGGACAGAGCCTAAACACTGAAGCTTTCTTT.

The V gene is TRBV6-5, the J gene TRBJ2-7, with a possible D match to TRBD1 (6 bases). The CDR3 extends over 15 amino acids. Germline CDR1 reads MNHEY; CDR2 reads SVGAGI. With 2 bases removed from V and 0 bases from J, the gap between germline ends came to 11 bases. This CDR3 reads CASSYGGWSSYEQYF. CDR3 sequence (DNA): TGTGCCAGCAGTTACGGGGGCTGGAGCTCCTACGAGCAGTACTTC.

V usage is TRBV13 and J usage is TRBJ2-1; 10 bases fit TRBD2. The CDR3 consists of 14 residues. CDR1 is PRHDT, CDR2 FYEKMQ, per germline (reference sequence). V trimming: 10 bases; J trimming: 3 bases; junction bases outside the gene matches: 6. Here the CDR3 DNA reads TGTGCCACCTTAGCGGGGGGATTCTACAATGAGCAGTTCTTC. The encoded protein is CATLAGGFYNEQFF.

The CDR3 DNA sequence: TGCGCCAGCAGTGCGATGGCGGGAGGGGACGAGCAGTACTTC. Its protein is CASSAMAGGDEQYF. The genes are TRBV10-2 and TRBJ2-7, with 9 bases identical to TRBD2. The CDR3 has 14 residues. V dropped 4 bases and J dropped 5; count of bases not matched to a gene: 6. CDR1 is WSHSY, CDR2 SAAADI, per germline.

V and J are TRBV5-1 and TRBJ1-3, with 7 bases lining up with TRBD1. V was clipped by 5 bases and J by 8 bases; unmatched bases: 7. CDR3 length equals 13 residues. Per the germline V gene, CDR1 is SGHRS and CDR2 is YFSETQ. The CDR3 region has the DNA TGCGCCAGCAGGGCGGCCCAGGGGGACACCATATATTTT. The encoded protein is CASRAAQGDTIYF.

V is TRBV7-9 and J is TRBJ2-5, with D perhaps TRBD1 (6 bases). With the DNA end fitting TRBJ2-7 better, the J assignment may be wrong. This CDR3 comprises 14 residues. Germline CDR1 and CDR2: SEHNR and FQNEAQ (reference sequence). As DNA, the CDR3 is TGTGCCAGCAGCTTAGGGGGGCGATCCTACGAGCAGTACTTC. Translation: CASSLGGRSYEQYF.

There are a few counts of this clone. The chain uses TRBV6-1 and TRBJ1-5; D gene ambiguous. This CDR3 spans 18 amino acids. V lost 3 bases and J 0 bases, leaving 18 bases between the germline ends. Germline V gene sequence: CDR1 MNHNS, CDR2 SASEGT. The CDR3 loop reads CASSDRLMTRGSNQPQHF. CDR3 coding DNA: TGTGCCAGCAGTGATCGCCTAATGACTCGGGGTAGCAATCAGCCCCAGCATTTT.

This clone was seen just once. The V and J genes are TRBV28 and TRBJ2-6, with TRBD1 matching 7 bases. The CDR3 is 15 amino acids. Germline CDR1 is MDHEN and CDR2 is SYDVKM. The junction had 0 bases not matched to a gene; V was cut back by 4 bases and J by 0 bases. The CDR3 is CASSWDSSGANVLTF. In nucleotides, the CDR3 is TGTGCCAGCAGTTGGGACAGCTCTGGGGCCAACGTCCTGACTTTC.

V gene TRBV2 combines with J gene TRBJ2-7; D is possibly TRBD2 (5 bases). This CDR3 has 15 residues. From germline, CDR1 is SNHLY and CDR2 FYNNEI. Trimming pared 6 bases from V and 0 bases from J, leaving 15 bases between. CDR3 sequence (DNA): TGTGCCAGCAGGATGGGAGTACCCAGCTCCTACGAGCAGTACTTC. It is translated as CASRMGVPSSYEQYF. The full variable domain, rest sourced from reference TRBV2 and TRBJ2-7, is EPEVTQTPSHQVTQMGQEVILRCVPISNHLYFYWYRQILGQKVEFLVSFYNNEISEKSEIFDDQFSVERPDGSNFTLKIRSTKLEDSAMYFCASRMGVPSSYEQYFGPGTRLTVT.